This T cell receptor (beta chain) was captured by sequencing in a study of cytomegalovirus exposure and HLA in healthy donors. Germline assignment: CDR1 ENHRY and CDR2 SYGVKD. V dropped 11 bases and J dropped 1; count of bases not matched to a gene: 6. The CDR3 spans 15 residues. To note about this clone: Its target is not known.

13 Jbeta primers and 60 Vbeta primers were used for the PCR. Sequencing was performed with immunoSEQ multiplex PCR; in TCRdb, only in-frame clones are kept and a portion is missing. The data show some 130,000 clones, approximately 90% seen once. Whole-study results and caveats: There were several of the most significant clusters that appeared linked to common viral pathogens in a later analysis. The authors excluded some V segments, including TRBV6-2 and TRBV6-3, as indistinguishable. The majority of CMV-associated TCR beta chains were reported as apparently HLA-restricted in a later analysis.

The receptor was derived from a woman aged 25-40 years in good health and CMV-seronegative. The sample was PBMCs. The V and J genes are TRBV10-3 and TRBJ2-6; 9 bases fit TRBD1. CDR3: CAVGQGRSGANVLTF. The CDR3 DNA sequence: TGTGCCGTTGGACAGGGGAGGTCTGGGGCCAACGTCCTGACTTTC.